Listed below are T cell receptor beta chains from one sample, sequenced in a study of cytomegalovirus exposure and HLA in healthy donors. Data came from immunoSEQ multiplex PCR; TCRdb stores just in-frame clones and leaves some out. The sample has more than 95,000 clones, roughly 89% seen once. The sample consisted of PBMCs. These receptor sequences come from a woman aged 18-30 years in good health and CMV-seronegative. CDR3s leave out the opening cysteine and the closing phenylalanine or tryptophan. Each record gives: V gene, J gene, clone size, CDR3 protein. Not every row has a clone size; where given, it reads once, few, many or a size class.

v_call: TRBV7-9
j_call: TRBJ1-1
clone_size: NA
cdr3_aa: ASSFPGGGGNTEAF

v_call: TRBV10-3
j_call: TRBJ2-2
clone_size: NA
cdr3_aa: AIRPGLGGTGELF

v_call: TRBV19
j_call: TRBJ2-2
clone_size: once
cdr3_aa: ASKTGTEPGELF

v_call: TRBV7-8
j_call: TRBJ2-7
clone_size: NA
cdr3_aa: ASTITRLTGEQY

v_call: TRBV11-3
j_call: TRBJ2-1
clone_size: NA
cdr3_aa: ASSLASASVEQF

v_call: TRBV2
j_call: TRBJ2-7
clone_size: NA
cdr3_aa: ASQSTGGDYEQY

v_call: TRBV23-1
j_call: TRBJ2-3
clone_size: NA
cdr3_aa: ASSHSRDSGTDTQY

v_call: TRBV19
j_call: TRBJ2-7
clone_size: NA
cdr3_aa: ASSFDRTGGYEQY

v_call: TRBV2
j_call: TRBJ2-7
clone_size: NA
cdr3_aa: ASSETGGSFYEQY

v_call: TRBV5-1
j_call: TRBJ2-5
clone_size: NA
cdr3_aa: ASSLGRGLETQY

v_call: TRBV7-8
j_call: TRBJ1-4
clone_size: NA
cdr3_aa: ASSLGDIATATNEKLF

v_call: TRBV4-1
j_call: TRBJ2-1
clone_size: NA
cdr3_aa: ASSQGGGRLISDEQF

v_call: TRBV19
j_call: TRBJ1-3
clone_size: once
cdr3_aa: ASSITGGNTIY

v_call: TRBV5-1
j_call: TRBJ2-5
clone_size: NA
cdr3_aa: ASSLEGVAWETQY

v_call: TRBV10-3
j_call: TRBJ2-5
clone_size: NA
cdr3_aa: ATRGGASWETQY

v_call: TRBV7-2
j_call: TRBJ2-7
clone_size: NA
cdr3_aa: ASSFRENEQY

v_call: TRBV27
j_call: TRBJ1-3
clone_size: NA
cdr3_aa: ASSLSSGSGNTIY

v_call: TRBV9
j_call: TRBJ2-1
clone_size: NA
cdr3_aa: ASSKLAGGEQF

v_call: TRBV2
j_call: TRBJ1-2
clone_size: once
cdr3_aa: ASSEQEGPYGYT

v_call: TRBV30
j_call: TRBJ2-6
clone_size: NA
cdr3_aa: AWIPRGTSPRKYSGANVLT

v_call: TRBV10-3
j_call: TRBJ2-5
clone_size: NA
cdr3_aa: AINSGSGETQY

v_call: TRBV5-4
j_call: TRBJ2-1
clone_size: NA
cdr3_aa: ASSPLAGGYYNEQF

v_call: TRBV27
j_call: TRBJ2-3
clone_size: NA
cdr3_aa: ASSSSGPHTQY

v_call: TRBV5-4
j_call: TRBJ2-7
clone_size: NA
cdr3_aa: ASSQLTGPTLTITYEQY

v_call: TRBV19
j_call: TRBJ2-7
clone_size: few
cdr3_aa: ASSIAGQGYEQY

v_call: TRBV19
j_call: TRBJ1-2
clone_size: few
cdr3_aa: ASSKAGDGYT

v_call: TRBV5-4
j_call: TRBJ2-5
clone_size: NA
cdr3_aa: ASSRPGGMEGQETQY

v_call: TRBV5-1
j_call: TRBJ2-3
clone_size: NA
cdr3_aa: ASSLVAGTDTQY

v_call: TRBV9
j_call: TRBJ1-3
clone_size: NA
cdr3_aa: ASSVGRGPTSGNTIY